The clone carrying this T cell receptor beta chain is judged medium-sized. Since it is a stray read in a library aimed at alpha chains, this beta chain has a size that is not meaningful. Time point defined: sample taken at primary tumor resection. Extraction of whole RNA from tumor, nontumor lung or frozen PBMC preceded unsorted sequencing. The sample belongs to a study of spatial heterogeneity in lung cancer. Looked up from germline, CDR1 is ENHRY and CDR2 is SYGVKD. V lost 0 bases, J lost 4 bases, and 12 bases lay in between. The CDR3 is 15 residues long. TCRdb ran MiXCR on the 5' RACE reads and lists one entry per CDR3 protein. The profile shows 2,000 to 3,000 distinct CDR3 sequences, approximately 4.4% of them singletons.

The material was normal lung tissue next to the tumor, obtained at surgery. This receptor was obtained from a female donor with early-stage non-small cell lung cancer. V gene TRBV10-3 combines with J gene TRBJ1-2; the D is unclear. In nucleotides, the CDR3 is TGTGCCATCAGTGAGTCGCCAGAGGGAGGCTATGGCTACACCTTC. As protein: CAISESPEGGYGYTF.